These T cell receptor beta chains were read from a single sample in a study of cytomegalovirus exposure and HLA in healthy donors. Clones were sequenced by immunoSEQ multiplex PCR, and TCRdb holds only the in-frame ones, with some missing. Its listing shows about 160,000 clones. Input material: PBMCs. These receptors were collected from a woman between 55 and 75 years old in good health and CMV-seronegative. CDR3s include the opening cysteine and the closing phenylalanine or tryptophan. A D gene is named only where the DNA matches it firmly.

v_call	d_call	j_call	cdr3_aa	cdr3_nt
TRBV7-9	TRBD1	TRBJ1-2	CAIEGQGRYYGYTF	TGTGCCATCGAAGGACAGGGCCGATACTATGGCTACACCTTC
TRBV7-3	TRBD1	TRBJ2-2	CASSRTRDRVNTGELFF	TGTGCCAGCAGCCGAACCCGGGACAGGGTTAACACCGGGGAGCTGTTTTTT
TRBV6-5	NA	TRBJ2-1	CASSRDRPNNEQFF	TGTGCCAGCAGTCGAGACAGGCCAAACAATGAGCAGTTCTTC
TRBV10-3	NA	TRBJ2-3	CAIKGSENTQYF	TGTGCCATCAAGGGTAGCGAGAATACGCAGTATTTT
TRBV7-3	NA	TRBJ1-6	CASSVSVIAPLHF	TGTGCCAGCAGCGTCAGCGTGATTGCACCCCTCCACTTT
TRBV6-6	NA	TRBJ2-7	CASSYSAGTYEQYF	TGTGCCAGCAGTTACTCTGCAGGAACCTACGAGCAGTACTTC
TRBV6-1	NA	TRBJ2-2	CASTRNTGELFF	TGTGCCAGCACCAGGAACACCGGGGAGCTGTTTTTT
TRBV11-1	NA	TRBJ1-2	CASSEGLGEQGYTF	TGTGCCAGCAGCGAGGGCCTCGGGGAGCAGGGCTACACCTTC
TRBV6-5	TRBD1	TRBJ1-2	CASSYTGGAHGYTF	TGTGCCAGCAGTTATACAGGGGGGGCCCATGGCTACACCTTC
TRBV6-5	TRBD1	TRBJ1-6	CATATGPDSPLHF	TGTGCCACCGCGACAGGGCCCGATTCACCCCTCCACTTT
TRBV18	NA	TRBJ1-1	CASSPTVSTEAFF	TGTGCCAGCTCACCCACGGTGTCTACTGAAGCTTTCTTT
TRBV19	TRBD2	TRBJ2-5	CASRPSGGIQETQYF	TGTGCCAGTAGGCCAAGCGGGGGCATCCAAGAGACCCAGTACTTC
TRBV6-5	NA	TRBJ2-1	CASSPWGVNNEQFF	TGTGCCAGCAGTCCCTGGGGGGTGAACAATGAGCAGTTCTTC
TRBV15	NA	TRBJ2-7	CATSRGQDFTYEQYF	TGTGCCACCAGCAGAGGACAGGATTTTACCTACGAGCAGTACTTC
TRBV2	NA	TRBJ1-2	CASSDRNYGYTF	TGTGCCAGCAGTGACAGGAACTATGGCTACACCTTC
TRBV18	NA	TRBJ1-4	CASSLEVVGHEKLFF	TGTGCCAGCTCACTAGAGGTGGTGGGGCATGAAAAACTGTTTTTT
TRBV7-3	NA	TRBJ2-5	CASSLTVQETQYF	TGTGCCAGCAGCCTGACAGTCCAAGAGACCCAGTACTTC
TRBV9	TRBD2	TRBJ2-1	CASSVVGGGYYNEQFF	TGTGCCAGCAGCGTAGTCGGCGGGGGATACTACAATGAGCAGTTCTTC
TRBV18	NA	TRBJ1-2	CASSSTGQGNYGYTF	TGTGCCAGCTCCTCTACAGGGCAGGGGAACTATGGCTACACCTTC
TRBV27	TRBD1	TRBJ2-7	CASSWGGQGSWQYF	TGTGCCAGCAGTTGGGGAGGACAGGGTTCCTGGCAGTACTTC
TRBV2	NA	TRBJ2-7	CASNTGGSYEQYF	TGTGCCAGCAATACAGGCGGCTCCTACGAGCAGTACTTC
TRBV6-5	NA	TRBJ1-1	CASSYSRGGGTEAFF	TGTGCCAGCAGTTACTCGAGGGGGGGAGGGACTGAAGCTTTCTTT
TRBV4-1	TRBD1	TRBJ1-1	CASSPLVQGAGTEAFF	TGCGCCAGCAGCCCCTTAGTACAGGGGGCCGGGACTGAAGCTTTCTTT
TRBV21-1	NA	TRBJ2-3	CASSKGPWGGTDTQYF	TGTGCCAGCAGCAAAGGACCTTGGGGGGGCACAGATACGCAGTATTTT
TRBV19	NA	TRBJ2-1	CASSRGGDPYNEQFF	TGTGCCAGTAGCAGGGGAGGGGACCCCTACAATGAGCAGTTCTTC
TRBV27	TRBD2	TRBJ2-1	CASSHLGLAGGVSEQFF	TGTGCCAGCAGTCACCTCGGACTAGCGGGGGGGGTTAGTGAGCAGTTCTTC
TRBV9	TRBD2	TRBJ2-2	CASSVVGRAGTGELFF	TGTGCCAGCAGCGTAGTCGGGAGGGCCGGGACCGGGGAGCTGTTTTTT
TRBV5-1	NA	TRBJ2-5	CASIRGGGAAETQYF	TGCGCCAGCATCCGGGGAGGGGGGGCGGCGGAGACCCAGTACTTC
TRBV7-2	TRBD2	TRBJ2-1	CASSLPGLAANNEQFF	TGTGCCAGCAGCTTACCCGGGCTAGCGGCTAACAATGAGCAGTTCTTC
TRBV7-2	NA	TRBJ2-1	CASSLAEYEQFF	TGTGCCAGCAGCTTAGCGGAGTATGAGCAGTTCTTC
TRBV29-1	TRBD1	TRBJ1-1	CSVRQGLTEAFF	TGCAGCGTTCGACAGGGGCTAACTGAAGCTTTCTTT
TRBV7-9	NA	TRBJ1-2	CASSATGGEGTYGYTF	TGTGCCAGCAGCGCCACGGGGGGGGAGGGGACCTATGGCTACACCTTC
TRBV7-9	NA	TRBJ2-4	CASIQVLGEDQLAKNIQYF	TGTGCCAGCATCCAAGTCCTAGGGGAGGACCAATTAGCCAAAAACATTCAGTACTTC
TRBV14	TRBD2	TRBJ2-1	CASSQNVRTSGSNEQFF	TGTGCCAGCAGCCAAAACGTGAGGACTAGCGGGAGCAATGAGCAGTTCTTC
TRBV7-6	TRBD1	TRBJ1-1	CASSLANRGDTEAFF	TGTGCCAGCAGCTTAGCGAACAGGGGGGACACTGAAGCTTTCTTT
TRBV2	TRBD1	TRBJ2-2	CASSVDRGTGELFF	TGTGCCAGCAGTGTCGACAGGGGAACCGGGGAGCTGTTTTTT
TRBV13	NA	TRBJ2-7	CASSLYQGNNGEQYF	TGTGCCAGCAGCTTATATCAGGGAAACAACGGAGAGCAGTACTTC
TRBV5-4	TRBD1	TRBJ2-7	CASSRGWDSQTYEQYF	TGTGCCAGCAGCAGGGGGTGGGACAGTCAAACCTACGAGCAGTACTTC
TRBV6-1	TRBD2	TRBJ2-1	CASSVLAGGLYNEQFF	TGTGCCAGCAGTGTTCTAGCGGGAGGGCTATACAATGAGCAGTTCTTC
TRBV9	TRBD1	TRBJ2-7	CASSVRDRGYEQYF	TGTGCCAGCAGCGTCCGGGACAGGGGCTACGAGCAGTACTTC
TRBV6-5	NA	TRBJ2-7	CASSYSRQLQQYF	TGTGCCAGCAGTTACTCGAGGCAGTTACAGCAGTACTTC
TRBV10-3	NA	TRBJ1-6	CAISDIPQGRSPLHF	TGTGCCATCAGTGATATTCCCCAGGGTCGGTCACCCCTCCACTTT